What follows are 15 T cell receptor beta chains derived from one specimen sequenced in a study of CD8 T cells in Susac syndrome. It was with random hexamers that roughly 0.5 to 1 ug RNA was reverse transcribed. TCRdb used MiXCR to reprocess the immunoSEQ multiplex PCR reads, holding one entry per CDR3 protein. Of under 200,000 distinct CDR3 sequences in the sample, approximately 95% were seen once. Material for sequencing was CD8+ T cells from PBMCs. Receptors originate from a human donor with Susac syndrome.

V is TRBV23-1 and J is TRBJ1-1, with D hard to call. TRBV23-1 is labeled an ORF, and its function is uncertain. CDR3 size: 17 residues. Trimming shortened V by 1 base and J by 0 bases, and 15 bases separated the two germline ends. The CDR3 loop reads CASSQWREDFLNTEAFF. Here the CDR3 DNA reads TGCGCCAGCAGTCAATGGCGGGAAGACTTCCTGAACACTGAAGCTTTCTTT.

With regard to this clonotype: Germline is not matched at one junction end, which may reflect a read error. The chain has TRBV11-2 and TRBJ2-5; TRBD2 matches 8 bases. Per germline, CDR1 SGHAT and CDR2 FQNNGV. The CDR3 is 13 residues long. CDR3 in amino acids: CASSLTSGEAQYF. CDR3 nucleotide sequence: TGTGCCAGCAGCTTAACTAGCGGAGAGGCCCAGTACTTC.

This chain connects TRBV5-1 to TRBJ2-4; 10 bases are a match to TRBD2. V lost 5 bases to trimming and J lost 9 bases; unmatched junction nucleotides: 5. Germline values: CDR1 SGHRS, CDR2 YFSETQ. The CDR3 runs 13 residues. The CDR3 nucleotides are TGCGCCAGCAGACTAGCGGGGAACGGCATTCAGTACTTC. This gives the protein CASRLAGNGIQYF.

This clonotype was observed a few times. The chain combines TRBV18 with TRBJ2-3; the match to TRBD2 covers 13 bases. Germline V gene lookup returns CDR1 KGHSH and CDR2 LQKENI. CDR3 length equals 16 residues. Trimming took 3 bases from V and 1 from J; bases not matched to a gene: 1. The DNA for the CDR3 is TGTGCCAGCTCACCCGGACTAGCGGGAGGCACAGATACGCAGTATTTT. Its translation is CASSPGLAGGTDTQYF. Complete variable domain (other parts from reference TRBV18 and TRBJ2-3): NAGVMQNPRHLVRRRGQEARLRCSPMKGHSHVYWYRQLPEEGLKFMVYLQKENIIDESGMPKERFSAEFPKEGPSILRIQQVVRGDSAAYFCASSPGLAGGTDTQYFGPGTRLTVL.

The chain combines TRBV27 with TRBJ2-3, with TRBD1 matching over 7 bases. The length of the CDR3 is 15 residues. Unmatched junction bases numbered 7, after V lost 6 bases and J lost 1 base. Germline V gene lookup returns CDR1 MNHEY and CDR2 SMNVEV (reference sequence). CDR3 residues: CASRFDRVRTDTQYF. In DNA form, the CDR3 reads TGTGCCAGCAGGTTCGACAGGGTTCGCACAGATACGCAGTATTTT.

The CDR3 sequence is CASSSTSGDTDTQYF. CDR3 bases: TGTGCCAGCAGTTCGACTAGCGGGGACACAGATACGCAGTATTTT. The chain combines TRBV27 with TRBJ2-3, with 11 bases lining up with TRBD2. Germline trimming cut 4 bases from V and 2 bases from J; bases unmatched to any gene: 2. The germline V gene encodes CDR1 MNHEY and CDR2 SMNVEV (reference sequence). The CDR3 is made up of 15 amino acids.

The V gene is TRBV7-9, the J gene TRBJ2-1, with TRBD2 identical over 10 bases. Per germline, CDR1 SEHNR and CDR2 FQNEAQ (reference sequence). The V gene end was trimmed by 5 bases and the J gene end by 4 bases; junction bases not matched to a gene: 11. The CDR3 consists of 17 residues. CDR3 sequence (DNA): TGTGCCAGCAGCAATCAGGCTAGCGGGGGCTTTTACAATGAGCAGTTCTTC. This gives the protein CASSNQASGGFYNEQFF.

V gene TRBV3-1 combines with J gene TRBJ2-7; 7 bases fit TRBD1. Looked up from germline, CDR1 is LGHDT and CDR2 is YNNKEL (reference sequence). The CDR3 runs to 15 residues. J gave up 0 bases and V 4 bases, and 6 bases lay outside the gene matches. CDR3 sequence: CASSPYRDSSYEQYF. Written as DNA, the CDR3 is TGTGCCAGCAGCCCCTACCGGGACAGCTCCTACGAGCAGTACTTC.

V and J are TRBV13 and TRBJ2-2; perhaps TRBD1 as D (6 bases). Trimming took 5 bases from V and 4 from J, leaving 14 bases between them. Germline CDR1 and CDR2: PRHDT and FYEKMQ (reference sequence). The CDR3 sequence is 15 residues long. The CDR3 sequence: CASSETGYGTGELFF. The CDR3 nucleotides read TGTGCCAGCAGCGAAACAGGGTATGGCACCGGGGAGCTGTTTTTT.

This chain uses TRBV20-1 with TRBJ1-5; unclear D gene. This CDR3 contains 13 residues. V lost 2 bases to trimming and J lost 6 bases, with 11 bases between them. Germline-derived CDR1 and CDR2 are DFQATT and SNEGSKA (reference sequence). The CDR3 loop reads CSARLSSAQPQHF. The CDR3 DNA reads TGCAGTGCTAGACTCTCCTCTGCTCAGCCCCAGCATTTT.

The rearrangement links TRBV20-1 to TRBJ2-3, with 9 bases fitting TRBD2. The CDR3 sequence is 13 residues long. The junction had 4 bases not matched to a gene; V was cut back by 3 bases and J by 6 bases. Germline V lookup: CDR1 DFQATT, CDR2 SNEGSKA (reference sequence). The CDR3 sequence: CSASPSGGDTQYF. The CDR3 DNA follows: TGCAGTGCTAGTCCGAGCGGGGGGGATACGCAGTATTTT.

The rearrangement links TRBV18 to TRBJ2-1; 8 nucleotides agree with TRBD1. V shed 6 bases and J 0 bases; nucleotides not matched to a gene: 4. This CDR3 comprises 15 residues. In germline, CDR1 is KGHSH, CDR2 LQKENI. The CDR3 spells CASSLDRDSYNEQFF. CDR3 bases: TGTGCCAGCTCTTTGGACAGGGACTCCTACAATGAGCAGTTCTTC.

The chain uses TRBV5-1 and TRBJ1-6; 8 bases fit TRBD1. The CDR3 has 15 amino acids. Germline values: CDR1 SGHRS, CDR2 YFSETQ. Trimming at V came to 0 bases and at J to 10 bases, leaving 6 bases not matched to a gene. The CDR3 nucleotides read TGCGCCAGCAGCTTGGAGACAGGGGTAGACTCACCCCTCCACTTT. The encoded protein is CASSLETGVDSPLHF.

The J gene is TRBJ1-1, the V gene TRBV20-1; TRBD1 is a possible D gene (6 bases). V was pared by 6 bases and J by 3 bases, with 14 bases between. The CDR3 runs 13 residues. Germline values: CDR1 DFQATT, CDR2 SNEGSKA (reference sequence). The CDR3 loop reads CSAEDSRDTEAFF. Written as DNA, the CDR3 is TGCAGTGCCGAGGACAGTCGGGACACTGAAGCTTTCTTT.

The chain has TRBV28 and TRBJ2-3, with a tentative D call TRBD2 (5 bases). V lost 6 bases and J lost 2, with 15 bases in between. The germline CDR1 and CDR2 sequences are MDHEN and SYDVKM. This CDR3 region has 15 residues. CDR3 nucleotide sequence: TGTGCCAGCAGCCCGGGGTGGACGATCACAGATACGCAGTATTTT. This translates into CASSPGWTITDTQYF.